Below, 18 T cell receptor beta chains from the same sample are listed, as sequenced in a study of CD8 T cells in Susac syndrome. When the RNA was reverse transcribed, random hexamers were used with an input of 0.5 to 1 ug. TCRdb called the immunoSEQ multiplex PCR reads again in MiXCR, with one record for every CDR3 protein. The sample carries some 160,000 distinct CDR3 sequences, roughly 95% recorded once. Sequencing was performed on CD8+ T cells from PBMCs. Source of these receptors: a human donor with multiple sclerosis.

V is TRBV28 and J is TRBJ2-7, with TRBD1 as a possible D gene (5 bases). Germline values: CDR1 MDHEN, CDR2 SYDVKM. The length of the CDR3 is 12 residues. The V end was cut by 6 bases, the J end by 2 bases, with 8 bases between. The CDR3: CASRDTTYEQYF. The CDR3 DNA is TGTGCCAGCAGGGACACCACCTACGAGCAGTACTTC.

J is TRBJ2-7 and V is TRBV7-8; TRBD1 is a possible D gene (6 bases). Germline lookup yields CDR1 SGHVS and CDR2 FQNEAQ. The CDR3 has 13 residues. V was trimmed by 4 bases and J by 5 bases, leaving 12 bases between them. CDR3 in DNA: TGTGCCAGCAGCTCGGGACATCCAAACGAGCAGTACTTC. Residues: CASSSGHPNEQYF.

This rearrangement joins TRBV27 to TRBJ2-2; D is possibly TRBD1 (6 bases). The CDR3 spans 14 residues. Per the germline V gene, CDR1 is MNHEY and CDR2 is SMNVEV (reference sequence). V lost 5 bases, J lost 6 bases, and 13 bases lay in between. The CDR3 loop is CASSSRGVSGELFF. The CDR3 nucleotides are TGTGCCAGCAGTAGCAGGGGCGTCTCCGGGGAGCTGTTTTTT.

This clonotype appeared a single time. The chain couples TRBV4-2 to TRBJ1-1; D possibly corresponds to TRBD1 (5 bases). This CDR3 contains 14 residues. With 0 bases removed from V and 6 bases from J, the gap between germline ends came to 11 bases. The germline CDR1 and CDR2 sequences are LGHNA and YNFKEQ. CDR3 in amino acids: CASSQDFGAAEAFF. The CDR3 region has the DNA TGTGCCAGCAGCCAAGATTTTGGGGCCGCTGAAGCTTTCTTT.

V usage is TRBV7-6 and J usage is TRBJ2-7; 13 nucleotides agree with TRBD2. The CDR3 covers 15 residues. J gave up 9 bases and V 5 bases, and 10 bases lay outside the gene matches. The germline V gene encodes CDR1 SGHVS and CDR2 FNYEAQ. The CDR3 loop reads CASSAGLAGRNGQYF. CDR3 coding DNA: TGTGCCAGCAGCGCGGGACTAGCGGGGAGAAACGGGCAGTACTTC.

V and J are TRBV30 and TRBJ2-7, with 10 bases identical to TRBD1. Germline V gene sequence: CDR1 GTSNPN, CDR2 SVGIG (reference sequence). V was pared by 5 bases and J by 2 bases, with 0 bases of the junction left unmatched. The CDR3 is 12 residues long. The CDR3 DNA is TGTGCCTGGGACAGGGGGCCCTACGAGCAGTACTTC. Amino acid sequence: CAWDRGPYEQYF.

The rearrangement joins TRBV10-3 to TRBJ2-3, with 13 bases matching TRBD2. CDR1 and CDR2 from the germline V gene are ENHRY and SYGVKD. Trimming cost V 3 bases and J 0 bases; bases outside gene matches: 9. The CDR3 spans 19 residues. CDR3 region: CAISEWGLAGSASTDTQYF. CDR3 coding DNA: TGTGCCATCAGTGAATGGGGACTAGCGGGGAGCGCTAGCACAGATACGCAGTATTTT.

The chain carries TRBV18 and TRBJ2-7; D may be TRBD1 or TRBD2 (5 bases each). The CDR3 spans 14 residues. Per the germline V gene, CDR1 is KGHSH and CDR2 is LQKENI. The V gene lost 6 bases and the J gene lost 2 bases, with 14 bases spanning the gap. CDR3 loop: CASSWARGAYEQYF. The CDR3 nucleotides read TGTGCCAGCTCCTGGGCCCGAGGGGCCTACGAGCAGTACTTC.

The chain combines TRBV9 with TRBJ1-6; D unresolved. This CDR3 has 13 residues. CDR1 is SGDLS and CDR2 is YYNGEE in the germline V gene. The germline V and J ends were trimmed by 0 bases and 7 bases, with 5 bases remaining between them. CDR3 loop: CASSVGENSPLHF. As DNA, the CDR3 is TGTGCCAGCAGCGTAGGGGAGAATTCACCCCTCCACTTT.

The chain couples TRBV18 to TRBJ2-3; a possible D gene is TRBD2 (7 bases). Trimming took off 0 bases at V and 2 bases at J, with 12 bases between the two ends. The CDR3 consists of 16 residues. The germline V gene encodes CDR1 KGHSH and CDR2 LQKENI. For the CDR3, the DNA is TGTGCCAGCTCACCACCGGGCGGGGGCGACACAGATACGCAGTATTTT. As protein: CASSPPGGGDTDTQYF.

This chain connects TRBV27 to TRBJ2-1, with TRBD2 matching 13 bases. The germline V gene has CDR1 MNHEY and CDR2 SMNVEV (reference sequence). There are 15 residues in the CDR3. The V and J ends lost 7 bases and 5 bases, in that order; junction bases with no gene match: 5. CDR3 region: CASTIGTSGNNEQFF. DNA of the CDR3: TGTGCCAGCACCATAGGGACTAGCGGGAACAATGAGCAGTTCTTC.

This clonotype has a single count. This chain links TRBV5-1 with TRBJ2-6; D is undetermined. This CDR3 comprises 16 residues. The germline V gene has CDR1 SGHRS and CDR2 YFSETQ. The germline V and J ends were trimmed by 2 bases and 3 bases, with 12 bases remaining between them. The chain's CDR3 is CASSLKRPFGANVLTF. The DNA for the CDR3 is TGCGCCAGCAGCTTAAAAAGACCGTTTGGGGCCAACGTCCTGACTTTC. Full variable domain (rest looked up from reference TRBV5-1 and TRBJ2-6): KAGVTQTPRYLIKTRGQQVTLSCSPISGHRSVSWYQQTPGQGLQFLFEYFSETQRNKGNFPGRFSGRQFSNSRSEMNVSTLELGDSALYLCASSLKRPFGANVLTFGAGSRLTVL.

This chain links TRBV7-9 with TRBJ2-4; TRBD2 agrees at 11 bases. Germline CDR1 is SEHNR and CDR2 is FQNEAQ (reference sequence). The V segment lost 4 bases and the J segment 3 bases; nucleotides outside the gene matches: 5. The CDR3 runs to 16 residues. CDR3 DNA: TGTGCCAGCAGCTCACTAGCGGGAGTAGTCAAAAACATTCAGTACTTC. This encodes CASSSLAGVVKNIQYF.

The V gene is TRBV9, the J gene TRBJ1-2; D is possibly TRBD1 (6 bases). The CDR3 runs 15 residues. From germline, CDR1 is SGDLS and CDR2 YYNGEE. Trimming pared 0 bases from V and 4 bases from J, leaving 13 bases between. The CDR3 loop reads CASSVGSGASYGYTF. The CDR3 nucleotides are TGTGCCAGCAGCGTAGGTTCAGGGGCGAGCTATGGCTACACCTTC.

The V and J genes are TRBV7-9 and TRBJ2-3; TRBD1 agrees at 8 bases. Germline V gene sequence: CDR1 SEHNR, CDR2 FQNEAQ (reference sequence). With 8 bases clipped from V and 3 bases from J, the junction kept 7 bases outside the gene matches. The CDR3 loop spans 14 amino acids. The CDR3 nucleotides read TGTGCCAGCCAAGGACAGGGTTGGACAGATACGCAGTATTTT. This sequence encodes CASQGQGWTDTQYF.

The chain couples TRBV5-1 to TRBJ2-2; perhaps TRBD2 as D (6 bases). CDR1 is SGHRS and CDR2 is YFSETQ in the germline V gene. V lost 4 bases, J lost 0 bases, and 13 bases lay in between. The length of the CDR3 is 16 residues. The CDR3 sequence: CASSPRTIANTGELFF. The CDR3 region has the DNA TGCGCCAGCAGCCCGAGGACTATCGCGAACACCGGGGAGCTGTTTTTT. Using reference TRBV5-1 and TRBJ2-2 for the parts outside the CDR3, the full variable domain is KAGVTQTPRYLIKTRGQQVTLSCSPISGHRSVSWYQQTPGQGLQFLFEYFSETQRNKGNFPGRFSGRQFSNSRSEMNVSTLELGDSALYLCASSPRTIANTGELFFGEGSRLTVL.

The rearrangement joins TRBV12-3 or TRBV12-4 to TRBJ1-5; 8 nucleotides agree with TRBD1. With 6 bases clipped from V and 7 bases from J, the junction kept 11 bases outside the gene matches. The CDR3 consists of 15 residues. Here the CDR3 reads CASRKGQDIRQPQHF. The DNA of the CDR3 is TGTGCCAGCAGAAAGGGACAGGATATAAGGCAGCCCCAGCATTTT.

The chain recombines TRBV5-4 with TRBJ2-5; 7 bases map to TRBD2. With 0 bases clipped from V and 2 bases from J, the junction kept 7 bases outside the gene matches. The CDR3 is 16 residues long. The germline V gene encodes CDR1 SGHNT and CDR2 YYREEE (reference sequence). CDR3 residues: CASSLGGSGGQETQYF. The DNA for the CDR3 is TGTGCCAGCAGCTTGGGGGGCTCGGGGGGACAAGAGACCCAGTACTTC.